This T cell receptor beta chain was captured in a study of blood T cell repertoires in COVID-19 (dated by TCRdb to 2020 to 2021). Some background on the complete study: Collaborator samples came from the United States, Italy and Spain and covered acute and convalescent phases of COVID-19. The prospective study material was composed of cDNA or gDNA derived from T cells, B-cell-depleted T cells, or PBMCs. Subjects who had been exposed to COVID-19, were actively infected with it, or had recovered from it provided the deeply sampled blood TCRbeta repertoires that made up the dataset. The repertoires were made available in a free public database intended to serve as a resource for research on the immune response to SARS-CoV-2. Samples were obtained from the ongoing ImmuneRACE study (first 160 participants) and from 1,254 subjects provided by 6 global collaborators. Sample metadata almost always included a de-identified subject ID, COVID-19 status, age in years and sex. HLA class I and class II types, where available, came from metadata supplied by the sample provider rather than from assay-based typing. Results the study describes overall, beyond this receptor: How much clinical and demographic metadata was included differed by source and by participant, and the metadata was provided uncurated.

In regard to this clone: What antigen it recognizes has not been identified. No base quality information exists; no much larger clone differs at one position.

The immunoSEQ Assay, a bias-controlled multiplex PCR, was used to amplify TCRbeta CDR3 regions from genomic DNA. Per the authors' processing: Within the assay, amplification of reference gene primers was used to estimate how many nucleated cells each sample contained. To quantify the absolute abundance of each unique TCRbeta CDR3 rearrangement, sequence reads were collapsed and filtered. Productive Simpson clonality was computed per sample as the square root of Simpson's diversity index over productive rearrangements. This immuneACCESS table, as held by TCRdb, lists in-frame sequences with V and J called but not all clones. Of the missing ones, under half trace to an unresolved V gene in checked studies; the others have no known cause. V and J calls plus clone size are reproduced from that table; the DNA served to infer D and trimming. In all, the sample holds roughly 290,000 clones, and around 85% of those were seen once. 0.87% of the sample is taken by the ten largest.

One collaborating source in Seattle enrolled patients while the patients were actively infected and followed the patients over time throughout the course of disease. The collaborating institutions used their own protocols to collect whole blood in K2EDTA tubes. For TCRbeta analysis, collaborators shipped samples as frozen whole blood, isolated PBMCs, or DNA extracted from either of those sample types. The germline V gene encodes CDR1 SGHKS and CDR2 YYEKEE (reference sequence). The V end loses 4 bases and the J end loses 0 bases, and a stretch of 19 bases separates them. The CDR3 starts with the cysteine, ends with the phenylalanine, and has 17 residues. Only the CDR3 portion is preserved as DNA: 51 bases, with reading frame beginning at the first base.

The V and J segments used are TRBV5-5 and TRBJ1-1, with an unclear D gene assignment. Source material: peripheral blood. This TCR was recovered from a human donor with COVID-19, enrolled during active disease. The donor label of this sample is uncertain. The DNA sequence reads TGTGCCAGCAGCCCCTCAAGGACGTCCGGGGTGAACACTGAAGCTTTCTTT. This translates into CASSPSRTSGVNTEAFF.